The 2 T cell receptor beta chains below come from one sample, sequenced in a study of patients and donors after allogeneic stem cell transplantation. Via MiXCR, TCRdb re-called the RT-PCR reads, giving one row per CDR3 protein. The sample lists 800,000 to 1,000,000 distinct CDR3 sequences, 15% to 20% occurring once. Sequenced: blood, either unsorted or a sorted T cell fraction (not recorded which). All receptors derive from a human donor who was either an allogeneic HSCT recipient or a stem cell or donor lymphocyte infusion donor (not recorded which). It is not recorded whose cells these are; they may come from a transplant donor.

V and J are TRBV14 and TRBJ2-7, with D perhaps matching TRBD1 (6 bases). CDR1 SGHDN and CDR2 FVKESK come from the germline V gene. This CDR3 comprises 17 residues. Trimming removed 0 bases from V and 0 bases from J, with 15 bases in between. The CDR3 is CASSQDGTGSRSYEQYF. The CDR3 coding sequence is TGTGCCAGCAGCCAAGATGGCACAGGGAGTCGCTCCTACGAGCAGTACTTC.

This clonotype has more than one count but fewer than ten. As DNA, the CDR3 is TGTGCCAGCAGTTTAAGAGGCGGACCCTCCTACGAGCAGTACTTC. As protein: CASSLRGGPSYEQYF. The rearrangement uses TRBV12-3 or TRBV12-4 and TRBJ2-7; D gene uncertain. The ends were cut back, 2 bases at V and 0 bases at J, with 11 bases in the middle. This CDR3 has 15 amino acids.